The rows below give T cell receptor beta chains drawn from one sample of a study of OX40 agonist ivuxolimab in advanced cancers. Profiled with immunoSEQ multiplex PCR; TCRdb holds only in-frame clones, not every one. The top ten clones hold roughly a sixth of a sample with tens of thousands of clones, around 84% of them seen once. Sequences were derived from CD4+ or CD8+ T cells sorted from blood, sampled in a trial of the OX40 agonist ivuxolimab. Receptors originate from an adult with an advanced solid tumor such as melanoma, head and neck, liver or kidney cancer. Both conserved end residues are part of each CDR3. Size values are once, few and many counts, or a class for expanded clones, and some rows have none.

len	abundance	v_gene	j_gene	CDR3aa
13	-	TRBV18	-	CASSPGTPNEQYF
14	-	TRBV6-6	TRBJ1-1	CASTLGGRGTEAFF
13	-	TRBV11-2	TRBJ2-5	CASSPDTRETQYF
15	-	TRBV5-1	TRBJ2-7	CASSPQTPPGYEQYF
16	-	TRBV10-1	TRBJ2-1	CASSSTGTGVFNEQFF
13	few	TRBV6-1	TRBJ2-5	CASSGTKKETQYF
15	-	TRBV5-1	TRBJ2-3	CASRKTGGSADTQYF
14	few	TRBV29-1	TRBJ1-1	CSVAQGASNTEAFF
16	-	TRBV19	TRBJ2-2	CASSIGDRGRTGELFF
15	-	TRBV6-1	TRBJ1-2	CASSEGLATGYGYTF
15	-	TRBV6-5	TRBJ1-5	CASSVGTGDNQPQHF
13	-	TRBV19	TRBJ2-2	CASSITYTGELFF
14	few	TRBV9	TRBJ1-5	CASSVGGSNQPQHF
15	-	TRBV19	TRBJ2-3	CASSITLASTDTQYF
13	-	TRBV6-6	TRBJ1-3	CASSWTVGSTIYF
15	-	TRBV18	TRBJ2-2	CASHRLDRDTGELFF
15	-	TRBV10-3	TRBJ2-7	CATRPLATDSYEQYF
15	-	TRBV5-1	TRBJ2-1	CASSFLGDSYNEQFF
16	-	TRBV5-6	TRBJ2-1	CASSLGPPLGGGGQFF
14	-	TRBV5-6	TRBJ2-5	CASSFSSGGETQYF
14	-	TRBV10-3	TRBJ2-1	CAISDPLGVNEQFF
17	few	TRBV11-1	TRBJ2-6	CASSFRGSFSGANVLTF
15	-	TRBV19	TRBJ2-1	CASSIGQVRDNEQFF
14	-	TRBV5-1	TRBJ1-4	CASSREGTNEKLFF
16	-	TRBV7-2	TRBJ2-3	CASSSGPSGMGGTQYF
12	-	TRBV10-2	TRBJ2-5	CASSESRETQYF
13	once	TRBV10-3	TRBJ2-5	CAIGDSHQETQYF
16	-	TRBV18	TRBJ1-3	CASSTRTDISGNTIYF
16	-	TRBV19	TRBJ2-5	CASSIVVGTGQETQYF
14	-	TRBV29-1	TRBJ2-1	CTSRQGAMDNEQFF
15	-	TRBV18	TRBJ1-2	CASSPSGTGLYGYTF
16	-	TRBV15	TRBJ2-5	CATSRARGSYQETQYF
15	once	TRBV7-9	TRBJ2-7	CASSQTGTRDYEQYF
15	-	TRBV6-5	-	CASSYSGTSGYEQYF